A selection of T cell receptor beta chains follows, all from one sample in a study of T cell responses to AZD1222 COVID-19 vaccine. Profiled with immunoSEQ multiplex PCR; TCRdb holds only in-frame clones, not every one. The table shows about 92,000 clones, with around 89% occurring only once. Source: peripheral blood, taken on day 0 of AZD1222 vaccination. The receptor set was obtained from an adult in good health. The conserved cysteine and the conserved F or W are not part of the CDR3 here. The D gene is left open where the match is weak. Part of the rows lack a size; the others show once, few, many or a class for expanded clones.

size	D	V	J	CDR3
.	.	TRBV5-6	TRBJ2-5	ASSLGIRQETQY
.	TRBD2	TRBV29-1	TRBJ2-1	SVGSSGVNYNEQF
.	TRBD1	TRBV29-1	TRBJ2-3	SAIQGSRSTGTQY
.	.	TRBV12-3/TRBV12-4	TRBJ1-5	ASTFRNQPQH
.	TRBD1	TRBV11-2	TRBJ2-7	ASSPQGGGQGFYEQY
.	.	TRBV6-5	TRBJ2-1	ASSPKWGNEQF
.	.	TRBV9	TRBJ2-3	ASSVGGGPPDTQY
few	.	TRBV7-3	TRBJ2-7	ASSLTSRDEQY
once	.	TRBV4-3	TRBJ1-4	ASSQLLALREREGEKLF
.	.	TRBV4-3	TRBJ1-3	ASSQVAGVGNTIY
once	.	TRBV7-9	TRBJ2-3	ASETGYTDTQY
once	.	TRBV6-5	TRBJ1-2	ASSSFGQSPNYGYT
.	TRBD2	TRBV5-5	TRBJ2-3	ASSPIAGFTDTQY
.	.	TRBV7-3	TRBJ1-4	ASSPTGEANEKLF
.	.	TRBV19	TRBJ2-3	ASSLLAQGKSDTQY
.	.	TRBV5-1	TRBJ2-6	ASSQEAASSGANVLT
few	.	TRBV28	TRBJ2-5	ASSLGARVVQETQY
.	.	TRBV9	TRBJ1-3	ASSVEAGAGNTIY
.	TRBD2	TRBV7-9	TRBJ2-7	ASSLEAGIEQY
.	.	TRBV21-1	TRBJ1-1	ASSNPRGLNTEAF
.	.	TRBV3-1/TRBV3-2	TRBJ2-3	ASSLTEASTDTQY
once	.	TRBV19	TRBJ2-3	ASTFTSFGTDTQY
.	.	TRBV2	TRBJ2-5	ASSEGLARGQETQY
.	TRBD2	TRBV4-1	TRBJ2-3	ASSQGLAGGGTQY
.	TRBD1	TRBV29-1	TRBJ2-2	SAVTGGSGELF
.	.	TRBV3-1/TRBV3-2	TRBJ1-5	ASSPVGNQPQH
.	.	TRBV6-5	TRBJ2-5	ASGWGGLTQETQY